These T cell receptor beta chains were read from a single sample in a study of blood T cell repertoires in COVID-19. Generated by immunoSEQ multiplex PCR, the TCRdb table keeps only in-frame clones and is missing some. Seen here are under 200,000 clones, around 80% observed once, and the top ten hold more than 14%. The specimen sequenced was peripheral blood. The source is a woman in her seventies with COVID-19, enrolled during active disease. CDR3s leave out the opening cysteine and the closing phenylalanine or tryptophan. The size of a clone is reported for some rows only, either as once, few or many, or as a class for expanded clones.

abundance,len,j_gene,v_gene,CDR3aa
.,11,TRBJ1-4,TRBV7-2,ASSRGRNEKLF
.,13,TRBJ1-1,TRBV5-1,ASSARTGVGTEAF
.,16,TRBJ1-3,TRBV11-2,ASSLHLGRQGAGNTIY
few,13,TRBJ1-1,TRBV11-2,ASSPGQAFSTEAF
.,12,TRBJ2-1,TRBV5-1,ASSSGTNLGEQF
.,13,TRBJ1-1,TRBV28,ASTKSQGIDTEAF
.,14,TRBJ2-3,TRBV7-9,ASPHDYREKSDTQY
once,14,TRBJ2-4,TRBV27,ASSPGTPEAKNIQY
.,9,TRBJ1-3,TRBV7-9,ASSLEGAQY
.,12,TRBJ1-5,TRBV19,ASSGQGAWQPQH
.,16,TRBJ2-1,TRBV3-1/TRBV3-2,ASSQDPFAGGRRNEQF
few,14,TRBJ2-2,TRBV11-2,ASSLVGQRNTGELF
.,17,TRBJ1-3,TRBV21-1,ASSKEIRWRVEAGNTIY
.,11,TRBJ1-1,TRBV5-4,ASSLGVGARAF
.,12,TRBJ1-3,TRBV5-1,ASSMTASGNTIY
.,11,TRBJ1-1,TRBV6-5,ASSLTGSGRAF
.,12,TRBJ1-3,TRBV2,ASSVTGSGNTIY
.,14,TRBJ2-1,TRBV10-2,ASSVTGGNSYNEQF
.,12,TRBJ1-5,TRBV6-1,ASSELGGSQPQH
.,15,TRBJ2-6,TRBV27,ASSLSGVGSGANVLT
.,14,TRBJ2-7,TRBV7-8,ASSRQLAGTSYEQY
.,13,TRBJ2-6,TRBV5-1,ASIPTGPGANVLT
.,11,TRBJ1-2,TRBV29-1,SVGGRVNYGYT
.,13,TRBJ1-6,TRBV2,ASRALGQGNSPLH
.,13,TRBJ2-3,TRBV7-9,ASSLTSGLSDTQY
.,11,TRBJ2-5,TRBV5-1,ASSLSPQETQY
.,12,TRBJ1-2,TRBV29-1,SVLPDIINYGYT
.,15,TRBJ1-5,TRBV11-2,ASSDYSGGDGNQPQH
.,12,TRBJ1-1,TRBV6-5,ASSYGGSNTEAF
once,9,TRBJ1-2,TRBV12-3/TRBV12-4,ASMRARGYT
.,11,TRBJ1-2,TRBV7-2,ASSPEVDYGYT
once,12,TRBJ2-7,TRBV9,ASSVGGAIAEQY
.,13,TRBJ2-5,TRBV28,ASRSGTRGGETQY
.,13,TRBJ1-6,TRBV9,ASSPGGTADSPLH
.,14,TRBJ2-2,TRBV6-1,ASSVTGTGLTGELF
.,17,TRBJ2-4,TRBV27,ASSLYSGLAGKDTNIQY
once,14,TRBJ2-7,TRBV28,ASSSPGTSSSYEQY
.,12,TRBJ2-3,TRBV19,ASSRSSGRDTQY
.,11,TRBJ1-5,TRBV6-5,ASAWGHGQPQH
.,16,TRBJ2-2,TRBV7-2,ASSLGTGVFRRTGELF
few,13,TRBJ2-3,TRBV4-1,ASSQETGIADTQY
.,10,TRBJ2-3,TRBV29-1,SVDLLADTQY
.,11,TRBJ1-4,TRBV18,ASSSGGNEKLF
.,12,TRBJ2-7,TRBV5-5,ASSFGTGNHEQY
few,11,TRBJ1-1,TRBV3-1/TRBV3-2,ASSQDRNTEAF
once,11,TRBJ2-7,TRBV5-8,ASSFRATYEQY